Below are 25 T cell receptor beta chains sequenced from a single sample in a study of blood T cell repertoires in COVID-19 (dated by TCRdb to about 2020). The library was generated by the immunoSEQ multiplex PCR assay. Not all clones reach the TCRdb copy of this immuneACCESS table, which keeps in-frame sequences only. Checked studies attribute under half of the gap to unresolved V genes and leave the rest unexplained. The sample yields about 220,000 clones; about 80% were counted once. The ten top clones hold about 2.1% of the sample. The specimen sequenced was peripheral blood. The receptors originated from an older woman with acute or convalescent COVID-19.

The chain has TRBV5-4 and TRBJ2-7; 8 bases are shared with TRBD2. Germline trimming cut 0 bases from V and 4 bases from J; bases unmatched to any gene: 6. Germline V gene data show CDR1 as SGHNT and CDR2 as YYREEE (reference sequence). This CDR3 spans 15 amino acids. The CDR3 DNA is TGTGCCAGCAGCTTGGCCGGGCGGGGGGCTTACGAGCAGTACTTC. Its protein is CASSLAGRGAYEQYF.

This chain joins TRBV19 and TRBJ2-7, with D possibly matching TRBD1 (5 bases). This CDR3 region has 14 residues. The ends were cut back, 1 base at V and 2 bases at J, with 9 bases in the middle. Germline V CDR1 and CDR2: LNHDA, SQIVND (reference sequence). CDR3 residues: CASSIGGRTYEQYF. The CDR3 coding sequence is TGTGCCAGTAGTATAGGGGGCAGAACCTACGAGCAGTACTTC.

The rearrangement links TRBV19 to TRBJ1-4; D call uncertain. Germline CDR1 reads LNHDA; CDR2 reads SQIVND (reference sequence). V lost 7 bases and J 0 bases, leaving 12 bases between the germline ends. The CDR3 consists of 15 residues. The CDR3 DNA follows: TGTGCCAGTAAACCCCGGAGAACAACTAATGAAAAACTGTTTTTT. This sequence encodes CASKPRRTTNEKLFF.

V gene TRBV15 combines with J gene TRBJ2-1, with 8 bases aligning to TRBD1. Germline V gene sequence: CDR1 LNHNV, CDR2 YYDKDF (reference sequence). The CDR3 is 15 amino acids. The ends lost 0 bases at V and 9 bases at J; junction bases unmatched: 7. The DNA for the CDR3 is TGTGCCACCAGCAGAGAGGACAGGGTGGTCGCTGAGCAGTTCTTC. Its protein is CATSREDRVVAEQFF.

The J gene is TRBJ2-7, the V gene TRBV7-6; 12 positions agree with TRBD1. Germline V gene sequence: CDR1 SGHVS, CDR2 FNYEAQ. Unmatched junction bases numbered 5, after V lost 1 base and J lost 7 bases. This CDR3 comprises 15 residues. For the CDR3, the DNA is TGTGCCAGCAGCTTAGGGGGACAGGGGGCTAGTGAGCAGTACTTC. It specifies CASSLGGQGASEQYF. Based on the CDR3 plus reference TRBV7-6 and TRBJ2-7, the full variable domain is GAGVSQSPRYKVTKRGQDVALRCDPISGHVSLYWYRQALGQGPEFLTYFNYEAQQDKSGLPNDRFSAERPEGSISTLTIQRTEQRDSAMYRCASSLGGQGASEQYFGPGTRLTVT.

This chain uses TRBV11-2 with TRBJ1-4, with TRBD1 as a possible D gene (5 bases). Trimming removed 7 bases from V and 4 bases from J, with 16 bases in between. Germline assignment: CDR1 SGHAT and CDR2 FQNNGV. The CDR3 totals 15 residues. For the CDR3, the DNA is TGTGCCAGCACCACGACCCCGGGGGTTAATGAAAAACTGTTTTTT. It translates to CASTTTPGVNEKLFF. Combining the CDR3 with reference TRBV11-2 and TRBJ1-4 gives the whole variable domain EAGVAQSPRYKIIEKRQSVAFWCNPISGHATLYWYQQILGQGPKLLIQFQNNGVVDDSQLPKDRFSAERLKGVDSTLKIQPAKLEDSAVYLCASTTTPGVNEKLFFGSGTQLSVL.

The sample holds a few counts of this clone. The chain joins TRBV27 to TRBJ1-2; weak D call: TRBD1 (5 bases). The CDR3 runs 16 residues. Germline CDR1 is MNHEY and CDR2 is SMNVEV (reference sequence). The V end lost 2 bases, the J end lost 4 bases, and 17 bases lay between the germline ends. The CDR3 reads CASSLAPTALPYGYTF. The CDR3 nucleotides read TGTGCCAGCAGTTTAGCCCCGACAGCCCTCCCCTATGGCTACACCTTC.

The chain combines TRBV24-1 with TRBJ2-2; 9 bases fit TRBD2. V shed 2 bases and J 2 bases; nucleotides not matched to a gene: 2. The V gene's germline CDR1 is KGHDR and CDR2 SFDVKD. This CDR3 is 16 amino acids long. The CDR3 protein is CATSDSGLANTGELFF. CDR3 DNA sequence: TGTGCCACCAGTGATTCGGGACTAGCCAACACCGGGGAGCTGTTTTTT.

The DNA of the CDR3 is TGTGCCAGCAGCCATCGTGGCGGAAGCACAGATACGCAGTATTTT. The encoded protein is CASSHRGGSTDTQYF. The rearrangement links TRBV6-5 to TRBJ2-3; D is uncertain. Germline lookup yields CDR1 MNHEY and CDR2 SVGAGI. This CDR3 is 15 amino acids long. V was clipped by 6 bases and J by 0 bases, with 13 bases between them.

The V gene is TRBV9, the J gene TRBJ2-1; 9 bases agree with TRBD2. Germline CDR1 SGDLS, CDR2 YYNGEE. This CDR3 is 15 amino acids long. V gave up 0 bases and J gave up 6 bases; unmatched junction bases: 4. Here the CDR3 DNA reads TGTGCCAGCAGCGTAGATGGACTAGCGTTCAATGAGCAGTTCTTC. Protein sequence: CASSVDGLAFNEQFF.

This sequence joins TRBV19 and TRBJ2-3, with D hard to call. This CDR3 spans 13 amino acids. Trimming cost V 3 bases and J 2 bases, with 6 bases left between them. Looked up from germline, CDR1 is LNHDA and CDR2 is SQIVND (reference sequence). As DNA, the CDR3 is TGTGCCAGTAGTATGAGGTTCACAGATACGCAGTATTTT. This codes for CASSMRFTDTQYF.

V usage is TRBV4-2 and J usage is TRBJ1-2, with D possibly TRBD1 on 5 matching bases. This CDR3 contains 14 residues. The V end lost 0 bases, the J end lost 8 bases, and 13 bases lay between the germline ends. CDR1 is LGHNA and CDR2 is YNFKEQ in the germline V gene. CDR3 residues: CASSQDQGSGGYTF. Here the CDR3 DNA reads TGTGCCAGCAGCCAAGATCAGGGTTCGGGCGGCTACACCTTC.

The gene calls are TRBV28 and TRBJ1-2; 8 bases are shared with TRBD1. Trimming removed 5 bases from V and 3 bases from J; junction bases left unmatched: 11. This CDR3 region has 16 residues. Germline lookup yields CDR1 MDHEN and CDR2 SYDVKM. The CDR3 loop reads CASSLPGQGAHYGYTF. CDR3 nucleotides: TGTGCCAGCAGTCTCCCGGGGCAGGGGGCACACTATGGCTACACCTTC.

This clone has only one observation. The chain links TRBV5-5 to TRBJ2-7; 7 bases agree with TRBD1. There are 15 residues in the CDR3. Looked up from germline, CDR1 is SGHKS and CDR2 is YYEKEE (reference sequence). The V segment lost 4 bases and the J segment 6 bases; nucleotides outside the gene matches: 13. The CDR3 DNA sequence: TGTGCCAGCAGCCCTACAGGGGTCACATCAGGCGAGCAGTACTTC. Encoded protein: CASSPTGVTSGEQYF.

V usage is TRBV7-3 and J usage is TRBJ2-1, with D possibly TRBD1 on 5 matching bases. The germline V gene encodes CDR1 SGHTA and CDR2 FQGTGA. This CDR3 is 15 amino acids long. With 4 bases removed from V and 9 bases from J, the gap between germline ends came to 19 bases. CDR3 protein: CASSSGPKHHLEQFF. DNA for the CDR3: TGTGCCAGCAGCTCAGGGCCAAAGCACCACCTTGAGCAGTTCTTC. Based on the CDR3 plus reference TRBV7-3 and TRBJ2-1, the full variable domain is GAGVSQTPSNKVTEKGKYVELRCDPISGHTALYWYRQSLGQGPEFLIYFQGTGAADDSGLPNDRFFAVRPEGSVSTLKIQRTERGDSAVYLCASSSGPKHHLEQFFGPGTRLTVL.

V usage is TRBV19 and J usage is TRBJ1-2, with TRBD1 matching over 10 bases. The CDR3 runs 15 residues. Germline values: CDR1 LNHDA, CDR2 SQIVND (reference sequence). The V gene end was trimmed by 6 bases and the J gene end by 7 bases; junction bases not matched to a gene: 11. The CDR3 protein is CASREPRQGATGYTF. CDR3 DNA sequence: TGTGCCAGTAGGGAACCAAGACAGGGGGCGACTGGCTACACCTTC. The whole variable domain, remainder taken from reference TRBV19 and TRBJ1-2, is DGGITQSPKYLFRKEGQNVTLSCEQNLNHDAMYWYRQDPGQGLRLIYYSQIVNDFQKGDIAEGYSVSREKKESFPLTVTSAQKNPTAFYLCASREPRQGATGYTFGSGTRLTVV.

The rearrangement uses TRBV19 and TRBJ1-6; possibly TRBD1 for D (6 bases). CDR1 and CDR2 (germline): LNHDA, SQIVND (reference sequence). This CDR3 is 13 amino acids long. V lost 6 bases to trimming and J lost 5 bases, with 8 bases between them. Here the CDR3 reads CASRDSHNSPLHF. DNA for the CDR3: TGTGCCAGTAGGGACAGCCATAATTCACCCCTCCACTTT.

The genes are TRBV2 and TRBJ2-6, with 11 nucleotides matching TRBD2. The germline CDR1 and CDR2 sequences are SNHLY and FYNNEI. V trimming: 2 bases; J trimming: 4 bases; junction bases outside the gene matches: 7. The CDR3 is 18 residues long. CDR3 DNA sequence: TGTGCCAGCAGTGAATGGTTTAGCGGGGGGGCCGGGGCCAACGTCCTGACTTTC. This encodes CASSEWFSGGAGANVLTF.

The CDR3 reads CASSKGVSGGYQETQYF. DNA of the CDR3: TGCGCCAGCAGCAAGGGCGTGAGCGGGGGGTACCAAGAGACCCAGTACTTC. The genes are TRBV5-1 and TRBJ2-5, with 9 bases fitting TRBD2. The CDR3 is 17 residues long. Trimming cost V 4 bases and J 0 bases; bases outside gene matches: 10. Germline-derived CDR1 and CDR2 are SGHRS and YFSETQ.

V is TRBV5-8 and J is TRBJ1-2; D remains unclear. The ends were cut back, 0 bases at V and 5 bases at J, with 8 bases in the middle. The germline CDR1 and CDR2 sequences are SGHTS and YDEGEE. The CDR3 sequence is 13 residues long. The CDR3 nucleotides are TGTGCCAGCAGCTTGGTTGCGGGGTATGGCTACACCTTC. Translating it yields CASSLVAGYGYTF.

The V and J genes are TRBV3-1 (or the pseudogene TRBV3-2) and TRBJ1-2, with a weak D call TRBD1 (5 bases). The CDR3 is made up of 13 amino acids. Trimming removed 4 bases from V and 5 bases from J, with 11 bases in between. CDR1 LGHDT and CDR2 YNNKEL come from the germline V gene (reference sequence). The CDR3 sequence: CASSPDRQYGYTF. The CDR3 DNA follows: TGTGCCAGCAGCCCAGATCGACAGTATGGCTACACCTTC.

This chain connects TRBV12-3 or TRBV12-4 to TRBJ2-7, with D possibly matching TRBD1 (6 bases). The CDR3 spans 12 residues. The V end lost 2 bases, the J end lost 4 bases, and 6 bases lay between the germline ends. The CDR3 spells CASSLQGYEQYF. The CDR3 bases are TGTGCCAGCAGTTTACAGGGGTACGAGCAGTACTTC.

For the CDR3, the DNA is TGTGCCAGCAGCTACCCCCCAGGGGGTGGTGGCTACACCTTC. Its translation is CASSYPPGGGGYTF. This rearrangement joins TRBV5-4 to TRBJ1-2, with 7 bases lining up with TRBD1. This CDR3 is 14 amino acids long. The trim removed 3 bases at V and 7 bases at J, leaving 9 bases unmatched. Germline V gene data show CDR1 as SGHNT and CDR2 as YYREEE (reference sequence).

The DNA of the CDR3 is TGTGCCAGCACTGGGCACCCCCTTAATACAGATACGCAGTATTTT. It translates to CASTGHPLNTDTQYF. The V and J genes are TRBV9 and TRBJ2-3, with D uncertain. The CDR3 is made up of 15 amino acids. Trimming shortened V by 6 bases and J by 3 bases, and 17 bases separated the two germline ends. Germline V gene data show CDR1 as SGDLS and CDR2 as YYNGEE.

V and J are TRBV19 and TRBJ2-3, with 10 positions matching TRBD2. V gave up 10 bases and J gave up 2 bases; unmatched junction bases: 3. Germline lookup yields CDR1 LNHDA and CDR2 SQIVND (reference sequence). The CDR3 consists of 13 residues. CDR3 sequence (DNA): TGTGCCACTAGCGGGGGTGTCACAGATACGCAGTATTTT. Amino acids: CATSGGVTDTQYF.